This T cell receptor (beta chain) originates from a study of blood T cell repertoires in COVID-19. Sequencing used immunoSEQ multiplex PCR; TCRdb keeps in-frame clones, though not all of them. This sample has fewer than 250,000 clones, with about 90% found just once. Per the germline V gene, CDR1 is SGHNT and CDR2 is YENEEA. V gave up 6 bases and J gave up 6 bases; unmatched junction bases: 5. The CDR3 is 14 amino acids. The TCR was taken from a man aged 50 to 59 who had been exposed to COVID-19. The rearrangement joins TRBV11-3 to TRBJ2-3; 11 bases match TRBD2. Sequencing was carried out using PBMCs or T cells enriched from blood (not recorded which). The CDR3 nucleotides are TGTGCCAGCAGGGGAACTAGCGGGAGTGATACGCAGTATTTT. Its protein product is CASRGTSGSDTQYF.